These T cell receptor beta chains were read from a single sample in a study of control samples from healthy donors and cancer patients. The method was immunoSEQ multiplex PCR; TCRdb's version includes in-frame clones alone and lacks a portion of them. The sample holds tens of thousands of clones; roughly nine tenths are singletons and the top ten take roughly 14%. Sequencing used blood. The source of these receptors is an older woman in good health. Each CDR3 is given with its conserved first and last residue. The order of the fields is J gene, D gene, V gene, clone size, CDR3 DNA, CDR3 protein. A D gene is named only where the DNA matches it firmly. Only some rows state a clone size, as once, few, many or a class for expanded clones.

>TRBJ1-1|.|TRBV27|.
TGTGCCAGCAGTTTAGGGCCCCAAAATTCGAGATTCTTT
CASSLGPQNSRFF
>TRBJ2-7|.|TRBV6-1|.
TGTGCCAGCAGTGATGTGGGCATCGAGCAGTACTTC
CASSDVGIEQYF
>TRBJ2-7|.|TRBV12-3/TRBV12-4|.
TGTGCCAGCAGAAAGGACCCCTACGAGCAGTACTTC
CASRKDPYEQYF
>TRBJ1-3|.|TRBV5-8|.
TGTGCCAGCAGCTCGCAGGGAAACACCATATATTTT
CASSSQGNTIYF
>TRBJ2-7|.|TRBV7-7|.
TGTGCTAGCAGCTTAGATTTACGGGACGAGCAGTACTTC
CASSLDLRDEQYF
>TRBJ1-3|.|TRBV9|.
TGTGCCAGCAGCCCCCGACAGAAGAACACCATATATTTT
CASSPRQKNTIYF
>TRBJ2-7|.|TRBV3-1/TRBV3-2|.
TGTGCCAGCAGCCAGTTGAACTACGAGCAGTACTTC
CASSQLNYEQYF
>TRBJ1-1|.|TRBV19|.
TGTGCCAGTAGTATAGTCGAGGGCTTGGGCGCTGAAGCTTTCTTT
CASSIVEGLGAEAFF
>TRBJ2-4|.|TRBV9|.
TGTGCCAGCAGCGTAGACGGTGGGGATGGGACCAAAAACATTCAGTACTTC
CASSVDGGDGTKNIQYF
>TRBJ2-5|TRBD2|TRBV11-2|.
TGTGCCAGCAGCTTAGGACTAGCGGCATCCCAAGAGACCCAGTACTTC
CASSLGLAASQETQYF
>TRBJ1-6|.|TRBV9|.
TGTGCCAGCAGCGTAGGGGTGGAGGGGTGGAATTCACCCCTCCACTTT
CASSVGVEGWNSPLHF
>TRBJ1-4|.|TRBV7-2|.
TGTGCCAGCAGCTCTCAGGGATCGACTAATGAAAAACTGTTTTTT
CASSSQGSTNEKLFF
>TRBJ2-7|TRBD2|TRBV7-9|.
TGTGCCAGCAGCTTAAAATTTGGGGGAGGGCAGATTTACGAGCAGTACTTC
CASSLKFGGGQIYEQYF
>TRBJ1-2|TRBD1|TRBV5-4|.
TGTGCCAGCAGCACCGGGACAGGGATCTATGGCTACACCTTC
CASSTGTGIYGYTF
>TRBJ2-7|.|TRBV7-9|once
TGTGCCAGCAGCTTAGCGGGGGGGCCGGGAGCCTACGAGCAGTACTTC
CASSLAGGPGAYEQYF
>TRBJ2-1|TRBD2|TRBV6-5|.
TGTGCCAGCAGTTACGGGACTAGCGCGTACAATGAGCAGTTCTTC
CASSYGTSAYNEQFF
>TRBJ2-3|TRBD2|TRBV19|.
TGTGCCAGTAGTATCCCGGGAGGTAGGGGTACGCAGTATTTT
CASSIPGGRGTQYF
>TRBJ1-1|.|TRBV19|.
TGTGCCAGTAGTATAAGAGAGAACACTGAAGCTTTCTTT
CASSIRENTEAFF
>TRBJ1-1|.|TRBV20-1|.
TGCAGTGCTAGTCGGGCCTCACAGGTGAACACTGAAGCTTTCTTT
CSASRASQVNTEAFF
>TRBJ1-4|.|TRBV10-3|.
TGTGCCATCAGTGTAAATGGAGAAAAACTGTTTTTT
CAISVNGEKLFF
>TRBJ2-7|TRBD2|TRBV7-8|.
TGTGCCAGCAGCCTTAGCGGGACCTACGAGCAGTACTTC
CASSLSGTYEQYF
>TRBJ1-2|TRBD1|TRBV19|once
TGTGCCAGTAGTATAGAACTCCAGGGGGCCGGTGGCTACACCTTC
CASSIELQGAGGYTF
>TRBJ1-2|.|TRBV18|.
TGTGCCAGCTCACTGAAGGATGGGGGCTACACCTTC
CASSLKDGGYTF
>TRBJ1-6|.|TRBV5-4|.
TGTGCCACCAGGACAGAGAATAATTCACCCCTCCACTTT
CATRTENNSPLHF
>TRBJ2-5|TRBD2|TRBV30|.
TGTGCCTGGAGTCCCGGACTAGCGGGTATCCAAGAGACCCAGTACTTC
CAWSPGLAGIQETQYF
>TRBJ1-4|.|TRBV6-5|.
TGTGCCAGCCACGGGGGGAGAGGGCACAAACTGTTTTTT
CASHGGRGHKLFF
>TRBJ1-1|.|TRBV7-9|once
TGTGCCAGCAGCCGACCTAGGGGAGGGGTGAACACTGAAGCTTTCTTT
CASSRPRGGVNTEAFF